These 7 T cell receptor beta chains were all obtained from the same sample, sequenced in a study of spatial heterogeneity in lung cancer. Using its own MiXCR run on the 5' RACE reads, TCRdb lists one record per CDR3 protein. The sample has about 52,000 distinct CDR3 sequences, less than 9.5% seen once. Sample time point: blood at routine non-recurrence follow-up after resection. Unsorted whole RNA of tumor, nontumor lung or frozen PBMC was sequenced. The sample consisted of PBMCs, taken at follow-up. Every receptor here comes from a female donor with early-stage non-small cell lung cancer.

In its sample, this clonotype was seen many times. J is TRBJ2-5 and V is TRBV29-1; 7 nucleotides align to TRBD2. V trimming: 4 bases; J trimming: 4 bases; junction bases outside the gene matches: 6. Germline V gene data show CDR1 as SQVTM and CDR2 as ANQGSEA. The CDR3 totals 13 residues. CDR3 in DNA: TGCAGCGTTGTCCAGGGAGGGTCAGAGACCCAGTACTTC. It encodes CSVVQGGSETQYF.

This clonotype has just a few counts. This chain uses TRBV7-2 with TRBJ2-1; D not resolved. V was shortened by 3 bases and J by 12 bases, with 9 bases between the two germline ends. Germline CDR1 reads SGHTA; CDR2 reads FQGNSA. There are 11 residues in the CDR3. CDR3 loop: CASSFNAVQFF. The DNA for the CDR3 is TGTGCCAGCAGCTTTAACGCGGTGCAGTTCTTC.

The rearrangement uses TRBV6-5 and TRBJ2-5; D remains unclear. The CDR3 sequence is 13 residues long. CDR1 is MNHEY and CDR2 is SVGAGI in the germline V gene. Trimming took off 1 base at V and 5 bases at J, with 8 bases between the two ends. This CDR3 reads CASSYLGSETQYF. The CDR3 DNA is TGTGCCAGCAGTTACTTAGGTTCGGAGACCCAGTACTTC.

This clonotype was detected ten times or more. The chain is built from TRBV5-1 and TRBJ2-1, with D possibly matching TRBD2 (6 bases). The V and J ends lost 0 bases and 15 bases respectively, with 19 bases between them. The germline V gene has CDR1 SGHRS and CDR2 YFSETQ. The CDR3 sequence is 14 residues long. The CDR3 bases are TGCGCCAGCAGCTTGGGGGAGCACCGGGACTTACGGTTCTTC. Its translation is CASSLGEHRDLRFF.

Ten or more counts support this clonotype. The chain couples TRBV11-1 to TRBJ2-7, with D unclear. The CDR3 totals 13 residues. Germline values: CDR1 SGHAT, CDR2 FQDESV (reference sequence). V was cut by 0 bases and J by 0 bases, with 3 bases left in between. This chain's CDR3 is CASSLAASYEQYF. CDR3 DNA: TGTGCCAGCAGCTTAGCGGCCTCCTACGAGCAGTACTTC.

The rearrangement uses TRBV9 and TRBJ2-2; D not certain. Trimming took off 4 bases at V and 2 bases at J, with 12 bases between the two ends. The length of the CDR3 is 15 residues. Germline values: CDR1 SGDLS, CDR2 YYNGEE. CDR3 nucleotides: TGTGCCAGCAGCCCCCTCACCGTTAACACCGGGGAGCTGTTTTTT. Amino acids: CASSPLTVNTGELFF.

This clonotype was detected a few times. This chain links TRBV5-1 with TRBJ1-1; D call uncertain. The germline CDR1 and CDR2 sequences are SGHRS and YFSETQ. The CDR3 totals 13 residues. V lost 4 bases to trimming and J lost 11 bases, with 18 bases between them. The DNA for the CDR3 is TGCGCCAGCAGCGAAGGAAGCCCGGGTTACGCTTTCTTT. Its protein is CASSEGSPGYAFF.